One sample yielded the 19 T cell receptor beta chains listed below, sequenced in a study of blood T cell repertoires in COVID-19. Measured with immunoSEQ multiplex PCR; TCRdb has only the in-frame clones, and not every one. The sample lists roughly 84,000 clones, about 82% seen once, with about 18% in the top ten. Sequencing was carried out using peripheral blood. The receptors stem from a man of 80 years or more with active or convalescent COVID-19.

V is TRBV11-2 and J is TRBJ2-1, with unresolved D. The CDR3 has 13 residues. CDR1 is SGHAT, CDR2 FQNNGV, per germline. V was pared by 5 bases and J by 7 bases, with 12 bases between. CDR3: CASSPFPGNEQFF. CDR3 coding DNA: TGTGCCAGCAGCCCTTTCCCCGGGAATGAGCAGTTCTTC. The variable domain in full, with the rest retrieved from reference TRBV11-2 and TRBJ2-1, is EAGVAQSPRYKIIEKRQSVAFWCNPISGHATLYWYQQILGQGPKLLIQFQNNGVVDDSQLPKDRFSAERLKGVDSTLKIQPAKLEDSAVYLCASSPFPGNEQFFGPGTRLTVL.

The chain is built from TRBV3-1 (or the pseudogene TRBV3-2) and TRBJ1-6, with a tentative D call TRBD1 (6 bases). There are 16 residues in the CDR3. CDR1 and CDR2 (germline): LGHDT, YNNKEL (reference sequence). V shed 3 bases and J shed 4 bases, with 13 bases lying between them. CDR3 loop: CASSHTGRGYNSPLHF. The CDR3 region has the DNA TGTGCCAGCAGCCACACAGGGAGAGGGTATAATTCACCCCTCCACTTT.

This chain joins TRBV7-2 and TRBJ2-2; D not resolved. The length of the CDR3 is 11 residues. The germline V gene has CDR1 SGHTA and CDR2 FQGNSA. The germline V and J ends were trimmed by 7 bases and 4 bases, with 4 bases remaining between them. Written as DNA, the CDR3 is TGTGCCAGCACCCTCACCGGGGAGCTGTTTTTT. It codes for CASTLTGELFF. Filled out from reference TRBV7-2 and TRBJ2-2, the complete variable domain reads GAGVSQSPSNKVTEKGKDVELRCDPISGHTALYWYRQSLGQGLEFLIYFQGNSAPDKSGLPSDRFSAERTGGSVSTLTIQRTQQEDSAVYLCASTLTGELFFGEGSRLTVL.

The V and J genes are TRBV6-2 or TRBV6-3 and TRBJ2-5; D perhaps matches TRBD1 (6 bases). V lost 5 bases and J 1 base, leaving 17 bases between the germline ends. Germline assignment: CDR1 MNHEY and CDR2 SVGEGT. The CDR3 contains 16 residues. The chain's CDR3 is CASSKHRTASQETQYF. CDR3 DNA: TGTGCCAGCAGTAAACACAGGACAGCCTCCCAAGAGACCCAGTACTTC.

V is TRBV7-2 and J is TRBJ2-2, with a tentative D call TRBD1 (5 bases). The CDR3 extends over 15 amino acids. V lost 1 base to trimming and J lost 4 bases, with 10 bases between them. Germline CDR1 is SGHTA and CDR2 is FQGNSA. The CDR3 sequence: CASSLGTGTTGELFF. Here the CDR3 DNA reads TGTGCCAGCAGCTTAGGTACAGGAACCACCGGGGAGCTGTTTTTT.

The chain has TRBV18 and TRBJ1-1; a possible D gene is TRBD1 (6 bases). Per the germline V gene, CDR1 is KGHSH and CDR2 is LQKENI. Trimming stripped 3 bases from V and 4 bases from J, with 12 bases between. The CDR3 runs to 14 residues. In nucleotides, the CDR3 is TGTGCCAGCTCACCGGGACACCCACGCACTGAAGCTTTCTTT. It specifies CASSPGHPRTEAFF. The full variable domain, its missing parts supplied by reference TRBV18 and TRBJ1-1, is NAGVMQNPRHLVRRRGQEARLRCSPMKGHSHVYWYRQLPEEGLKFMVYLQKENIIDESGMPKERFSAEFPKEGPSILRIQQVVRGDSAAYFCASSPGHPRTEAFFGQGTRLTVV.

In DNA form, the CDR3 reads TGCGCCAGCAGCCAGACAGGGTCGATAAGTAATTCACCCCTCCACTTT. Amino acids: CASSQTGSISNSPLHF. The rearrangement links TRBV5-1 to TRBJ1-6, with 7 positions matching TRBD1. The CDR3 sequence is 16 residues long. CDR1 is SGHRS and CDR2 is YFSETQ in the germline V gene. Trimming removed 4 bases from V and 6 bases from J; junction bases left unmatched: 10. Combining the CDR3 with reference TRBV5-1 and TRBJ1-6 gives the whole variable domain KAGVTQTPRYLIKTRGQQVTLSCSPISGHRSVSWYQQTPGQGLQFLFEYFSETQRNKGNFPGRFSGRQFSNSRSEMNVSTLELGDSALYLCASSQTGSISNSPLHFGNGTRLTVT.

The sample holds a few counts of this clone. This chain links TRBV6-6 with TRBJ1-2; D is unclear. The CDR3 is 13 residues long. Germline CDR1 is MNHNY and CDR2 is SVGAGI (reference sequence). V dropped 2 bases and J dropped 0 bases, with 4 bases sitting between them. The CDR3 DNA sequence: TGTGCCAGCAGTTACCCCACTAACTATGGCTACACCTTC. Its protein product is CASSYPTNYGYTF.

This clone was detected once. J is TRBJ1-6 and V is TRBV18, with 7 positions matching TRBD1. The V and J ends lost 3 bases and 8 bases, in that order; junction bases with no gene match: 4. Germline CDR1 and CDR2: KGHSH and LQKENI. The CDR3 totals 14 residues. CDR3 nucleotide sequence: TGTGCCAGCTCACCGACAGGGTTGGATTCACCCCTCCACTTT. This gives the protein CASSPTGLDSPLHF.

CDR3 nucleotides: TGTGCCAGCAGCCAGTCCCCCGGGAACCAAGAGACCCAGTACTTC. It is translated as CASSQSPGNQETQYF. The chain recombines TRBV5-4 with TRBJ2-5; possibly TRBD2 for D (5 bases). CDR1 is SGHNT and CDR2 is YYREEE in the germline V gene (reference sequence). The CDR3 sequence is 15 residues long. Deletions cut 4 bases from V and 0 bases from J, with 13 bases between.

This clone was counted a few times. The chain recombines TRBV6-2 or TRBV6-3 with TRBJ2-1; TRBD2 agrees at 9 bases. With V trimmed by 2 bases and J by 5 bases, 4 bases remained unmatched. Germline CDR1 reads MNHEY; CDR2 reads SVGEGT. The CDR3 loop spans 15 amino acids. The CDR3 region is CASSYAGGYNNEQFF. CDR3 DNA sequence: TGTGCCAGCAGTTACGCGGGAGGGTACAACAATGAGCAGTTCTTC.

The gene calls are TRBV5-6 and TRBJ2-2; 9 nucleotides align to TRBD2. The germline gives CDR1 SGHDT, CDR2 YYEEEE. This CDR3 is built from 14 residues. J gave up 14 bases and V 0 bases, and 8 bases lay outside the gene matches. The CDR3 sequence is CASSLDFSGGRLFF. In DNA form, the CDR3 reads TGTGCCAGCAGCTTGGATTTTAGCGGGGGTCGTCTGTTTTTT.

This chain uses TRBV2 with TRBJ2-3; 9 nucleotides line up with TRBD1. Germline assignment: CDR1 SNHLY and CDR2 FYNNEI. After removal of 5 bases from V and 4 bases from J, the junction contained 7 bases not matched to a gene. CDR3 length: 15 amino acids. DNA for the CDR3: TGTGCCAGCAGTAGACAGGGGGTTGTTGCAGATACGCAGTATTTT. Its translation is CASSRQGVVADTQYF.

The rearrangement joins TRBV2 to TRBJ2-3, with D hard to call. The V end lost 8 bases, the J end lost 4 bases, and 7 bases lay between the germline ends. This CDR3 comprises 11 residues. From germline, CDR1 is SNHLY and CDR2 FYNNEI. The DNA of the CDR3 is TGTGCCAGCTCTATCTCAGATACGCAGTATTTT. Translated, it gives CASSISDTQYF.

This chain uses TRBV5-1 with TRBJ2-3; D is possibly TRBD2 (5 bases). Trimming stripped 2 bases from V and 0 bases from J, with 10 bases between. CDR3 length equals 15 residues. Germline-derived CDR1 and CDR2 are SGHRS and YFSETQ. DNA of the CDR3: TGCGCCAGCAGCTTTCAACGGGGTAGCACAGATACGCAGTATTTT. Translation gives CASSFQRGSTDTQYF. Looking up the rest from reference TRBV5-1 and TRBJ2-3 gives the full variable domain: KAGVTQTPRYLIKTRGQQVTLSCSPISGHRSVSWYQQTPGQGLQFLFEYFSETQRNKGNFPGRFSGRQFSNSRSEMNVSTLELGDSALYLCASSFQRGSTDTQYFGPGTRLTVL.

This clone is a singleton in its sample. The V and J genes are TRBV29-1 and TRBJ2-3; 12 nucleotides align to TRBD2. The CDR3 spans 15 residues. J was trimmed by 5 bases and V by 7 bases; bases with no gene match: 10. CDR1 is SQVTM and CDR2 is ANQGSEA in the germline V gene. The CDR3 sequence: CSASGGARSVDTQYF. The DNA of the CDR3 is TGCAGCGCTAGCGGGGGGGCCCGGTCGGTAGATACGCAGTATTTT.

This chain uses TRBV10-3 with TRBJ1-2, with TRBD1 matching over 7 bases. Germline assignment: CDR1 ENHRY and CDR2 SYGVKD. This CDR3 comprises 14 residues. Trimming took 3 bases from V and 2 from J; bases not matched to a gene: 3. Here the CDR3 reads CAISETQGNYGYTF. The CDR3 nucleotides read TGTGCCATCAGTGAAACACAGGGGAACTATGGCTACACCTTC.

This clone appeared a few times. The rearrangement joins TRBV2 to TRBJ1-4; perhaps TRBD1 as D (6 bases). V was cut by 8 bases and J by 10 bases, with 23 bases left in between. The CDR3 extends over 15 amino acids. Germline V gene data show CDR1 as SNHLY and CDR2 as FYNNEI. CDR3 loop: CASLLSDRPWGKLFF. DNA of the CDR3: TGTGCCAGCCTCCTTAGTGACAGGCCTTGGGGAAAACTGTTTTTT. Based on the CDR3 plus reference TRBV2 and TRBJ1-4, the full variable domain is EPEVTQTPSHQVTQMGQEVILRCVPISNHLYFYWYRQILGQKVEFLVSFYNNEISEKSEIFDDQFSVERPDGSNFTLKIRSTKLEDSAMYFCASLLSDRPWGKLFFGSGTQLSVL.

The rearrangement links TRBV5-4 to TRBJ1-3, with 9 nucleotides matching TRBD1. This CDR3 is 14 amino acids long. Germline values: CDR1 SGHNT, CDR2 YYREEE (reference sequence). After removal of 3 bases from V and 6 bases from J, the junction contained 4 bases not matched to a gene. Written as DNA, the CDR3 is TGTGCCAGCAGCTCCCGGACAGGGGAAAACACCATATATTTT. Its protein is CASSSRTGENTIYF.